This passage covers 14 T cell receptor beta chains from one sample sequenced in a study of technical replicates of blood from several donors. Generated by immunoSEQ multiplex PCR, the TCRdb table keeps only in-frame clones and is missing some. The table includes around 76,000 clones, about 90% detected once. The sample comprised T cells isolated from PBMCs. These receptor sequences come from a human donor in good health.

This rearrangement joins TRBV5-6 to TRBJ2-7; 9 nucleotides match TRBD2. This CDR3 is 15 amino acids long. Germline trimming cut 4 bases from V and 0 bases from J; bases unmatched to any gene: 5. CDR1 is SGHDT and CDR2 is YYEEEE in the germline V gene. Here the CDR3 reads CASSIGLANSYEQYF. CDR3 nucleotides: TGTGCCAGCAGCATAGGACTAGCGAACTCCTACGAGCAGTACTTC. The variable domain in full, completed from reference TRBV5-6 and TRBJ2-7, reads DAGVTQSPTHLIKTRGQQVTLRCSPKSGHDTVSWYQQALGQGPQFIFQYYEEEERQRGNFPDRFSGHQFPNYSSELNVNALLLGDSALYLCASSIGLANSYEQYFGPGTRLTVT.

The J gene is TRBJ2-3, the V gene TRBV7-3; 7 positions agree with TRBD2. From germline, CDR1 is SGHTA and CDR2 FQGTGA. V shed 2 bases, J shed 2 bases, and the junction held 13 bases outside the gene matches. The CDR3 sequence is 18 residues long. CDR3 coding DNA: TGTGCCAGCAGCTTACGGGAGGTGGGGGGGACCCTCACAGATACGCAGTATTTT. Translation gives CASSLREVGGTLTDTQYF.

The chain combines TRBV27 with TRBJ2-7; TRBD2 aligns across 10 bases. V lost 3 bases to trimming and J lost 3 bases; unmatched junction nucleotides: 2. Germline CDR1 reads MNHEY; CDR2 reads SMNVEV (reference sequence). This CDR3 region has 14 residues. The CDR3 region has the DNA TGTGCCAGCAGTTTCTCTAGCGGGAGCTACGAGCAGTACTTC. Translation: CASSFSSGSYEQYF.

The J gene is TRBJ2-7, the V gene TRBV5-4; TRBD1 might be the D (6 bases). Germline CDR1 is SGHNT and CDR2 is YYREEE (reference sequence). The CDR3 has 14 residues. Trimming cost V 5 bases and J 2 bases, with 14 bases left between them. The CDR3 sequence: CASSPTGQTYEQYF. The CDR3 region has the DNA TGTGCCAGCAGTCCCACGGGACAAACCTACGAGCAGTACTTC.

The chain carries TRBV9 and TRBJ2-1, with TRBD2 as a possible D gene (6 bases). Germline V lookup: CDR1 SGDLS, CDR2 YYNGEE. This CDR3 is 17 amino acids long. The V end was cut by 0 bases, the J end by 1 base, with 14 bases between. The CDR3 DNA is TGTGCCAGCAGCGTAGGGCGGGCGGGAACTTCCTACAATGAGCAGTTCTTC. Protein sequence: CASSVGRAGTSYNEQFF.

J is TRBJ2-1 and V is TRBV7-8, with 8 bases fitting TRBD1. The CDR3 runs to 19 residues. The V and J ends lost 1 base and 4 bases, in that order; junction bases with no gene match: 15. Germline V lookup: CDR1 SGHVS, CDR2 FQNEAQ. CDR3: CASSLGITGGANGYNEQFF. As DNA, the CDR3 is TGTGCCAGCAGCTTAGGCATAACAGGGGGTGCTAACGGTTACAATGAGCAGTTCTTC.

The gene calls are TRBV15 and TRBJ2-1; TRBD2 matches 7 bases. This CDR3 region has 14 residues. CDR1 and CDR2 (germline): LNHNV, YYDKDF (reference sequence). J gave up 7 bases and V 1 base, and 4 bases lay outside the gene matches. In DNA, the CDR3 is TGTGCCACCAGCAGAGCCGGGAGGATAAATGAGCAGTTCTTC. This codes for CATSRAGRINEQFF.

The chain is built from TRBV11-2 and TRBJ2-7; 8 bases fit TRBD2. Per germline, CDR1 SGHAT and CDR2 FQNNGV. CDR3 length: 14 amino acids. The V gene end was trimmed by 4 bases and the J gene end by 3 bases; junction bases not matched to a gene: 5. The CDR3 region is CASSYASGFYEQYF. The CDR3 DNA sequence: TGTGCCAGCAGCTACGCTAGCGGGTTCTACGAGCAGTACTTC.

The gene calls are TRBV5-1 and TRBJ1-5; the D is unclear. The CDR3 loop spans 13 amino acids. Trimming took 0 bases from V and 7 from J, leaving 8 bases between them. Germline values: CDR1 SGHRS, CDR2 YFSETQ. CDR3: CASSLGAGQPQHF. The CDR3 DNA sequence: TGCGCCAGCAGCTTGGGGGCCGGCCAGCCCCAGCATTTT. The variable domain in full, completed from reference TRBV5-1 and TRBJ1-5, reads KAGVTQTPRYLIKTRGQQVTLSCSPISGHRSVSWYQQTPGQGLQFLFEYFSETQRNKGNFPGRFSGRQFSNSRSEMNVSTLELGDSALYLCASSLGAGQPQHFGDGTRLSIL.

The chain combines TRBV5-1 with TRBJ2-7, with 7 positions matching TRBD1. The CDR3 is 15 residues long. J gave up 2 bases and V 0 bases, and 5 bases lay outside the gene matches. From germline, CDR1 is SGHRS and CDR2 YFSETQ. The CDR3 protein is CASSLGWTGTYEQYF. CDR3 nucleotide sequence: TGCGCCAGCAGCTTGGGATGGACAGGTACCTACGAGCAGTACTTC.

The CDR3 reads CASSQDRSRTVNSNQPQHF. The CDR3 coding sequence is TGCGCCAGCAGCCAAGATAGATCGAGGACAGTCAATAGCAATCAGCCCCAGCATTTT. V and J are TRBV4-1 and TRBJ1-5; D possibly corresponds to TRBD1 (6 bases). The V end was cut by 0 bases, the J end by 0 bases, with 18 bases between. Germline V gene data show CDR1 as MGHRA and CDR2 as YSYEKL. The CDR3 is made up of 19 amino acids.

V and J are TRBV5-1 and TRBJ2-7; no reliable D call. This CDR3 region has 12 residues. Germline lookup yields CDR1 SGHRS and CDR2 YFSETQ. V was trimmed by 4 bases and J by 1 base, leaving 6 bases between them. The CDR3 sequence: CASSPPSYEQYF. The CDR3 DNA reads as TGCGCCAGCAGCCCCCCATCCTACGAGCAGTACTTC.

The chain uses TRBV9 and TRBJ1-2; possibly TRBD1 for D (6 bases). The CDR3 runs to 14 residues. From germline, CDR1 is SGDLS and CDR2 YYNGEE. V shed 0 bases and J shed 4 bases, with 10 bases lying between them. This chain's CDR3 is CASSVGGGPYGYTF. DNA for the CDR3: TGTGCCAGCAGCGTAGGCGGGGGGCCCTATGGCTACACCTTC.

The rearrangement joins TRBV27 to TRBJ1-1, with a possible D match to TRBD1 (6 bases). The CDR3 is made up of 18 amino acids. Germline loops: CDR1 MNHEY, CDR2 SMNVEV (reference sequence). The ends were cut back, 4 bases at V and 4 bases at J, with 25 bases in the middle. The CDR3 sequence is CASSSLFSHREEVTEAFF. The CDR3 coding sequence is TGTGCCAGCAGTTCCCTCTTCTCTCACAGGGAAGAAGTCACTGAAGCTTTCTTT.